This entry concerns a single TCR beta chain. The CDR3 covers 15 residues. Germline V gene lookup returns CDR1 SGHNT and CDR2 YYREEE (reference sequence). J lost 7 bases, V lost 3 bases, and 6 bases had no gene match. This record comes from a study of T cell responses to AZD1222 COVID-19 vaccine. Profiling relied on immunoSEQ multiplex PCR, and the TCRdb table lists in-frame clones only, not all of them. The sample lists some 30,000 clones, about 86% occurring once. V and J are TRBV5-4 and TRBJ2-3; 12 bases align to TRBD2. The specimen comprised peripheral blood, sampled on day 0 of AZD1222 vaccination. The receptor comes from an adult in good health. This chain's CDR3 is CASSWTSGDSYTQYF. DNA of the CDR3: TGTGCCAGCAGCTGGACTAGCGGGGACTCATATACGCAGTATTTT.